This T cell receptor beta chain was captured by sequencing in a study of T cells after yellow fever vaccination. Study-level findings and limits: Repertoires obtained by FACS sorting could include abundant clonotypes that entered as contaminants from the bulk population. Though it reached lower strength, the secondary response hit its peak faster, day 5 versus 15. Only a small proportion of the clonotypes turned up in both the CD4 and the CD8 compartments, likely arising from convergent recombination.

TCRdb reprocessed the 5' RACE reads with MiXCR, giving one entry per CDR3 protein. The repertoire has hundreds of thousands of distinct CDR3 sequences, about 19% of them found once; the top ten carry around 17%. As for this clonotype: Its antigen is unidentified.

Source: PBMCs, taken before the yellow fever booster vaccination. The source is a man aged 18 to 30 who received the YFV17D yellow fever vaccine.

In DNA form, the CDR3 reads TGTGCCAGCAGTTTCGTGGACAGGGGGAACACTGAAGCTTTCTTT. It is translated as CASSFVDRGNTEAFF. This sequence joins TRBV6-6 and TRBJ1-1; 9 nucleotides agree with TRBD1. The CDR3 covers 15 residues. The germline gives CDR1 MNHNY, CDR2 SVGAGI (reference sequence). Losses at the gene ends were 4 bases for V and 1 base for J; bases not matched to a gene: 4.